This T cell receptor (beta chain) was recovered during a study of blood T cell repertoires in COVID-19. This CDR3 comprises 12 residues. CDR1 and CDR2 from the germline V gene are LNHDA and SQIVND (reference sequence). V was shortened by 4 bases and J by 3 bases, with 5 bases between the two germline ends. This table comes from immunoSEQ multiplex PCR, and its TCRdb copy is limited to in-frame clones, with some not included. The profile covers some 400,000 clones, with about nine tenths appearing a single time and about 1.7% taken by the ten largest. This clone was seen a single time. Sequenced sample: PBMCs or T cells enriched from blood (not recorded which). The TCR sequence derives from a young woman who had recovered from COVID-19. The genes are TRBV19 and TRBJ2-3; D remains ambiguous. In DNA form, the CDR3 reads TGTGCCAGTAGTACCAGAACAGATACGCAGTATTTT. It yields the protein CASSTRTDTQYF.